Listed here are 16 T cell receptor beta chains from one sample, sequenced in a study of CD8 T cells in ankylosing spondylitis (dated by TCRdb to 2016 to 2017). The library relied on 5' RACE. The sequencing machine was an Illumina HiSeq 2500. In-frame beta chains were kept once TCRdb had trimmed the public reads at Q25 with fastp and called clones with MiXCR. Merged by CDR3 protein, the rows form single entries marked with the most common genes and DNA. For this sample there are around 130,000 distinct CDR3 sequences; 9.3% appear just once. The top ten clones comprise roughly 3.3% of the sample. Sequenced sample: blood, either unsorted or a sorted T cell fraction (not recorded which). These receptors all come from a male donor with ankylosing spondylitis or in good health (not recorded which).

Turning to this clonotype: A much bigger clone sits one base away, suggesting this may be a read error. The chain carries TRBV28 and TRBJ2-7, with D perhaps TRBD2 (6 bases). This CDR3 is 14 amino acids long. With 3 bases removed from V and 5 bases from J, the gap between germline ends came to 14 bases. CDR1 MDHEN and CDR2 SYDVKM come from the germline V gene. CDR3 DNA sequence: TGTGCCAGCAGTTTGCGGGAAGGGGCTAACGAGCAGTACTTC. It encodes CASSLREGANEQYF.

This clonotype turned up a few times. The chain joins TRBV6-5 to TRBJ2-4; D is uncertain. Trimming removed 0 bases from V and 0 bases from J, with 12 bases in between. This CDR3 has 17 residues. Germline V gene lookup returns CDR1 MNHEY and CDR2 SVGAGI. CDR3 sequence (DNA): TGTGCCAGCAGTTACTCGATTGCAATGCTAGCCAAAAACATTCAGTACTTC. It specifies CASSYSIAMLAKNIQYF.

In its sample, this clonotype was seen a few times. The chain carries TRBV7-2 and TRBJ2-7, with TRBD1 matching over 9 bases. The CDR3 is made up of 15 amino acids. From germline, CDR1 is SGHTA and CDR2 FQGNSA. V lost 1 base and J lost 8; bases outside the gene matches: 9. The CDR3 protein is CASSLGAGTGRQQYF. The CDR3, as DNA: TGTGCCAGCAGCTTAGGGGCCGGGACAGGGCGTCAGCAGTACTTC. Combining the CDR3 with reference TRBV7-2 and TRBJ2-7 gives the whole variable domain GAGVSQSPSNKVTEKGKDVELRCDPISGHTALYWYRQSLGQGLEFLIYFQGNSAPDKSGLPSDRFSAERTGGSVSTLTIQRTQQEDSAVYLCASSLGAGTGRQQYFGPGTRLTVT.

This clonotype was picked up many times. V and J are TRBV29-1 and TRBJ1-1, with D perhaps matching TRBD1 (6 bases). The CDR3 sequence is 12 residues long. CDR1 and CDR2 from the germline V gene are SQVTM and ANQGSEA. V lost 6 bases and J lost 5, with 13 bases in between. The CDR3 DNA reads TGCAGCGTGAACGCAGGGGAAACTGAAGCTTTCTTT. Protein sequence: CSVNAGETEAFF. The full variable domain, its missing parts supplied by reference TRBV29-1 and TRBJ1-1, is SAVISQKPSRDICQRGTSLTIQCQVDSQVTMMFWYRQQPGQSLTLIATANQGSEATYESGFVIDKFPISRPNLTFSTLTVSNMSPEDSSIYLCSVNAGETEAFFGQGTRLTVV.

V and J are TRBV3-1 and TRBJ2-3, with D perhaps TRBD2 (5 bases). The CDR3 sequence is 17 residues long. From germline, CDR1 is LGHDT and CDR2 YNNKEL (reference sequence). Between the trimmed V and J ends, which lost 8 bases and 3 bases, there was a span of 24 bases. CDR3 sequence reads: CASSKEARSGSTDTQYF. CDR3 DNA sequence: TGTGCCAGCTCCAAAGAGGCCCGTTCGGGAAGTACAGATACGCAGTATTTT.

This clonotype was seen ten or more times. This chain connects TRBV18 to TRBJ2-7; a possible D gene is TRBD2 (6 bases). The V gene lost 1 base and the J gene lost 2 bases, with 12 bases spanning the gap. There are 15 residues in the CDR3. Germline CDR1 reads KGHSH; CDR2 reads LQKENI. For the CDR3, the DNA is TGTGCCAGCTCACCACGGCGGGAACTCCCCTACGAGCAGTACTTC. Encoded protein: CASSPRRELPYEQYF. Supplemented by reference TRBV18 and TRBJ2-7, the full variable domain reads NAGVMQNPRHLVRRRGQEARLRCSPMKGHSHVYWYRQLPEEGLKFMVYLQKENIIDESGMPKERFSAEFPKEGPSILRIQQVVRGDSAAYFCASSPRRELPYEQYFGPGTRLTVT.

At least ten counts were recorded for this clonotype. In DNA, the CDR3 is TGCAGTGCTGAGGGACTCGAAGCTAACTATGGCTACACCTTC. Residues: CSAEGLEANYGYTF. The chain couples TRBV20-1 to TRBJ1-2; a possible D gene is TRBD1 (5 bases). CDR3 length: 14 amino acids. Germline V gene data show CDR1 as DFQATT and CDR2 as SNEGSKA (reference sequence). V shed 5 bases and J shed 0 bases, with 13 bases lying between them.

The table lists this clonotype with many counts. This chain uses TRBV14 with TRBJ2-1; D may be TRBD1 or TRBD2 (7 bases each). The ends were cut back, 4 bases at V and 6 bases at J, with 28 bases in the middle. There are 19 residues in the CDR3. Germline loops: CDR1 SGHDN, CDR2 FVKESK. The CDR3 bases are TGTGCCAGCAGCCGACAACGGACAGGACCAGGACTAGTGTCCAATGAGCAGTTCTTC. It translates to CASSRQRTGPGLVSNEQFF.

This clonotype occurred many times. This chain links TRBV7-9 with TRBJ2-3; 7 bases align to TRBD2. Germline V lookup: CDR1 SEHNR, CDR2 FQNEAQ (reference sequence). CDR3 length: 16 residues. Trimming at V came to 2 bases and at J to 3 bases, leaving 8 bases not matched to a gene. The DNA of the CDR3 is TGTGCCAGCAGCTTATCGTGGGAGGGCGTGACAGATACGCAGTATTTT. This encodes CASSLSWEGVTDTQYF. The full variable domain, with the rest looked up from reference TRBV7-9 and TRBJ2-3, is DTGVSQNPRHKITKRGQNVTFRCDPISEHNRLYWYRQTLGQGPEFLTYFQNEAQLEKSRLLSDRFSAERPKGSFSTLEIQRTEQGDSAMYLCASSLSWEGVTDTQYFGPGTRLTVL.

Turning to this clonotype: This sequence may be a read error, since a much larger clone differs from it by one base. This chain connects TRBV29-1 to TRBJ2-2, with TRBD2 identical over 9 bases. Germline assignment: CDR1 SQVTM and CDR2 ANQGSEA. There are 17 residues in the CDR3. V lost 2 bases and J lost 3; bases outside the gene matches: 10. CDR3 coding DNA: TGCAGCGTTGAAACCCCAGCGGGAGGATCGTACACCGGGGAGCTGTTTTTT. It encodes CSVETPAGGSYTGELFF.

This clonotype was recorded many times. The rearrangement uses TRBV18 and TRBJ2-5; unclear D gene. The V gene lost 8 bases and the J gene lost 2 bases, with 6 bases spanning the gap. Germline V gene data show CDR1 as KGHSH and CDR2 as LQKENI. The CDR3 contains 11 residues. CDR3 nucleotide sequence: TGTGCCAGCAGCCCTCAAGAGACCCAGTACTTC. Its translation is CASSPQETQYF.

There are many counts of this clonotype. The CDR3 sequence is CASSVDVGGGARETQYF. CDR3 nucleotides: TGTGCCAGCAGCGTGGACGTAGGGGGGGGGGCTCGGGAGACCCAGTACTTC. The chain is built from TRBV9 and TRBJ2-5; D may be TRBD2 (7 bases). V was clipped by 2 bases and J by 5 bases, with 22 bases between them. This CDR3 region has 17 residues. Germline-derived CDR1 and CDR2 are SGDLS and YYNGEE.

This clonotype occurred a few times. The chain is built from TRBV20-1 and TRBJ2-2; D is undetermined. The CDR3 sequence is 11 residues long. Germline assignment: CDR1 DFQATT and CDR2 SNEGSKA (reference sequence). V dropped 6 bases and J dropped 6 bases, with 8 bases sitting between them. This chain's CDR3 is CSAEVSGELFF. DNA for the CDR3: TGCAGTGCAGAGGTCTCCGGGGAGCTGTTTTTT.

The CDR3 sequence: CASSATTGTLIYEQYF. Written as DNA, the CDR3 is TGTGCCAGCAGTGCGACCACCGGGACACTGATCTACGAGCAGTACTTC. This chain connects TRBV25-1 to TRBJ2-7; D is possibly TRBD1 (6 bases). The germline V gene encodes CDR1 MGHDK and CDR2 SYGVNS. Trimming took off 4 bases at V and 3 bases at J, with 19 bases between the two ends. The CDR3 spans 16 residues.

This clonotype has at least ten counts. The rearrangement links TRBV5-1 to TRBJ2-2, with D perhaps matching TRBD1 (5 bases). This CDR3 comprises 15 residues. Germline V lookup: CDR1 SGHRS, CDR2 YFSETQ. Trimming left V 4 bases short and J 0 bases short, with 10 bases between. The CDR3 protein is CASSTGHANTGELFF. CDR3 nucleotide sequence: TGCGCCAGCAGCACCGGACATGCGAACACCGGGGAGCTGTTTTTT.

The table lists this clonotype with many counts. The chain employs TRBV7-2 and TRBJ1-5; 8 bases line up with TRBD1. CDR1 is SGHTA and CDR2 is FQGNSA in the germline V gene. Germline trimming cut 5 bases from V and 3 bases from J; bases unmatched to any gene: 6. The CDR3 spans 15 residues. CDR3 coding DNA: TGTGCCAGCAGCCTCGGGACAGGAAACAATCAGCCCCAGCATTTT. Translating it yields CASSLGTGNNQPQHF.